The 15 T cell receptor beta chains reported below all come from one sample, sequenced in a study of blood T cell repertoires in COVID-19 (dated by TCRdb to about 2020). Receptor libraries were prepared by the immunoSEQ multiplex PCR assay. TCRdb mirrors the immuneACCESS table, restricted to in-frame sequences. Some clones are absent from its copies; in checked studies, under half trace to an unresolved V gene, and the reason for the others is unknown. The sample table holds 200,000 to 300,000 clones, of which nearly 85% were seen once. Clones ranked in the top ten supply around 5.5% of the sample. The sequenced material came from peripheral blood. The source is a human donor in a cohort sampled during active COVID-19.

V usage is TRBV5-1 and J usage is TRBJ1-4; TRBD1 agrees at 10 bases. The V segment lost 5 bases and the J segment 7 bases; nucleotides outside the gene matches: 5. This CDR3 is built from 14 residues. In germline, CDR1 is SGHRS, CDR2 YFSETQ. CDR3 bases: TGCGCCAGCAGTACGGACAGGGGGAGTGAAAAACTGTTTTTT. Translation gives CASSTDRGSEKLFF. Based on the CDR3 plus reference TRBV5-1 and TRBJ1-4, the full variable domain is KAGVTQTPRYLIKTRGQQVTLSCSPISGHRSVSWYQQTPGQGLQFLFEYFSETQRNKGNFPGRFSGRQFSNSRSEMNVSTLELGDSALYLCASSTDRGSEKLFFGSGTQLSVL.

The chain employs TRBV7-8 and TRBJ1-1; D is perhaps TRBD1 (6 bases). V was cut by 5 bases and J by 4 bases, with 20 bases left in between. This CDR3 has 16 residues. Germline CDR1 reads SGHVS; CDR2 reads FQNEAQ. CDR3 sequence (DNA): TGTGCCAGCAGCCTCCTCGGACAGCAGGGGTCCACTGAAGCTTTCTTT. Protein: CASSLLGQQGSTEAFF. Combining the CDR3 with reference TRBV7-8 and TRBJ1-1 gives the whole variable domain GAGVSQSPRYKVAKRGQDVALRCDPISGHVSLFWYQQALGQGPEFLTYFQNEAQLDKSGLPSDRFFAERPEGSVSTLKIQRTQQEDSAVYLCASSLLGQQGSTEAFFGQGTRLTVV.

The chain combines TRBV6-4 with TRBJ2-1; 10 bases are shared with TRBD2. There are 16 residues in the CDR3. Germline CDR1 MRHNA, CDR2 SNTAGT. Trimming at V came to 6 bases and at J to 8 bases, leaving 13 bases not matched to a gene. CDR3 sequence reads: CASRELAGSSYYEQFF. As DNA, the CDR3 is TGTGCCAGCAGGGAACTAGCGGGGAGCAGTTATTATGAGCAGTTCTTC.

This sequence joins TRBV4-1 and TRBJ2-1, with 12 bases that match TRBD2. V lost 1 base to trimming and J lost 2 bases; unmatched junction nucleotides: 0. Germline assignment: CDR1 MGHRA and CDR2 YSYEKL. This CDR3 has 16 residues. CDR3 bases: TGCGCCAGCAGCCAAGGGACTAGCGGGACCTACAATGAGCAGTTCTTC. Its translation: CASSQGTSGTYNEQFF.

In its sample, this clone was seen once. The V and J genes are TRBV19 and TRBJ2-2, with D hard to call. The CDR3 has 14 amino acids. Trimming removed 4 bases at V and 4 bases at J, with 10 bases between. Looked up from germline, CDR1 is LNHDA and CDR2 is SQIVND (reference sequence). The CDR3 nucleotides read TGTGCCAGTAGTAAGCGTAGGCTCACCGGGGAGCTGTTTTTT. Translating it yields CASSKRRLTGELFF.

The table lists this clone with many counts. V and J are TRBV5-1 and TRBJ2-5, with a possible D match to TRBD1 (5 bases). This CDR3 is built from 12 residues. Trimming shortened V by 4 bases and J by 5 bases, and 9 bases separated the two germline ends. The germline CDR1 and CDR2 sequences are SGHRS and YFSETQ. As DNA, the CDR3 is TGCGCCAGCAGCGTGAAGGGGGAGACCCAGTACTTC. Protein: CASSVKGETQYF.

The CDR3, as DNA: TGTGCCACCAGTCCAGCGGGGGGGTTAAGAGAGCAGTTCTTC. Encoded protein: CATSPAGGLREQFF. The chain couples TRBV15 to TRBJ2-1; 10 positions agree with TRBD2. This CDR3 has 14 amino acids. Trimming cost V 6 bases and J 10 bases; bases outside gene matches: 9. Germline CDR1 reads LNHNV; CDR2 reads YYDKDF (reference sequence). The variable domain in full, with the rest retrieved from reference TRBV15 and TRBJ2-1, is DAMVIQNPRYQVTQFGKPVTLSCSQTLNHNVMYWYQQKSSQAPKLLFHYYDKDFNNEADTPDNFQSRRPNTSFCFLDIRSPGLGDTAMYLCATSPAGGLREQFFGPGTRLTVL.

The chain recombines TRBV5-4 with TRBJ1-2; a possible D gene is TRBD1 (5 bases). V lost 1 base to trimming and J lost 1 base, with 11 bases between them. The CDR3 is made up of 15 amino acids. Germline lookup yields CDR1 SGHNT and CDR2 YYREEE (reference sequence). CDR3 region: CASSLSGRVNYGYTF. The DNA for the CDR3 is TGTGCCAGCAGCTTGTCGGGCAGGGTTAACTATGGCTACACCTTC.

The chain links TRBV29-1 to TRBJ2-5, with 7 bases identical to TRBD1. This CDR3 is 12 amino acids long. Losses at the gene ends were 6 bases for V and 2 bases for J; bases not matched to a gene: 3. CDR1 and CDR2 from the germline V gene are SQVTM and ANQGSEA. CDR3 DNA: TGCAGCGTCGGACAGGCGCAAGAGACCCAGTACTTC. Residues: CSVGQAQETQYF.

The chain has TRBV3-1 (or the pseudogene TRBV3-2) and TRBJ2-1; TRBD2 is a possible D gene (5 bases). V shed 3 bases and J shed 7 bases, with 10 bases lying between them. Germline-derived CDR1 and CDR2 are LGHDT and YNNKEL (reference sequence). This CDR3 has 13 residues. This chain's CDR3 is CASSQRAPNEQFF. For the CDR3, the DNA is TGTGCCAGCAGCCAGCGGGCTCCTAATGAGCAGTTCTTC.

V gene TRBV5-1 combines with J gene TRBJ1-4; TRBD1 matches at 7 bases. The CDR3 extends over 15 amino acids. Germline assignment: CDR1 SGHRS and CDR2 YFSETQ. V lost 3 bases, J lost 5 bases, and 7 bases stayed unmatched. CDR3 sequence reads: CASSSGRGENEKLFF. In DNA, the CDR3 is TGCGCCAGCAGCTCGGGCAGGGGGGAGAATGAAAAACTGTTTTTT.

V usage is TRBV13 and J usage is TRBJ2-7, with TRBD1 identical over 7 bases. V shed 5 bases, J shed 7 bases, and the junction held 11 bases outside the gene matches. Germline CDR1 PRHDT, CDR2 FYEKMQ (reference sequence). The CDR3 runs 14 residues. The CDR3 DNA is TGTGCCAGCAGCCCCGGGACAGTGCTTATGGAGCAGTACTTC. Translating it yields CASSPGTVLMEQYF.

The genes are TRBV7-2 and TRBJ2-1, with a tentative D call TRBD1 (5 bases). Trimming stripped 5 bases from V and 7 bases from J, with 12 bases between. This CDR3 region has 13 residues. Germline values: CDR1 SGHTA, CDR2 FQGNSA. CDR3 amino acids: CASSPRQINEQFF. In DNA form, the CDR3 reads TGTGCCAGCAGCCCTAGACAGATTAATGAGCAGTTCTTC. Drawing the rest from reference TRBV7-2 and TRBJ2-1, the complete variable domain is GAGVSQSPSNKVTEKGKDVELRCDPISGHTALYWYRQSLGQGLEFLIYFQGNSAPDKSGLPSDRFSAERTGGSVSTLTIQRTQQEDSAVYLCASSPRQINEQFFGPGTRLTVL.

This chain joins TRBV6-5 and TRBJ1-2; 7 positions agree with TRBD1. CDR1 is MNHEY, CDR2 SVGAGI, per germline. The length of the CDR3 is 14 residues. The trim removed 5 bases at V and 3 bases at J, leaving 6 bases unmatched. CDR3 amino acids: CASSRQGSDYGYTF. In nucleotides, the CDR3 is TGTGCCAGCAGTCGACAGGGAAGCGACTATGGCTACACCTTC.

Only one count was recorded for this clone. The gene calls are TRBV7-9 and TRBJ2-7; 8 bases match TRBD1. Germline V gene sequence: CDR1 SEHNR, CDR2 FQNEAQ (reference sequence). The CDR3 runs to 16 residues. V gave up 3 bases and J gave up 5 bases; unmatched junction bases: 12. The CDR3 nucleotides are TGTGCCAGCAGCTTCGCGGGAAACAGGGGGATGCACGAGCAGTACTTC. Translation gives CASSFAGNRGMHEQYF.